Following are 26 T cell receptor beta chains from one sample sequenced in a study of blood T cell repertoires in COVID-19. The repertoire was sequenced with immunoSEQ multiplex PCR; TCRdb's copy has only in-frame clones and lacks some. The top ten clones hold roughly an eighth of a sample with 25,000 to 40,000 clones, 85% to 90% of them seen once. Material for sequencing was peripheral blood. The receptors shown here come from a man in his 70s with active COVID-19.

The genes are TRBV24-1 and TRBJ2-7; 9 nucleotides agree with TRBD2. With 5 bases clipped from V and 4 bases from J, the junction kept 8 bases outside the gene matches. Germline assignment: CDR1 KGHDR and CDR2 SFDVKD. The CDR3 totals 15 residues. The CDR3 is CATSGSSGSGYEQYF. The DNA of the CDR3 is TGTGCCACCAGTGGGAGTAGCGGGAGCGGGTACGAGCAGTACTTC.

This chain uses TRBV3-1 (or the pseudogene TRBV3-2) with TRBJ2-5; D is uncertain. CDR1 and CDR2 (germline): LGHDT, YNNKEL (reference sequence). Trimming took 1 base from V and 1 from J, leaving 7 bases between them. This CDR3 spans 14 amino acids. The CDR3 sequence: CASSQGYSQETQYF. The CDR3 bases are TGTGCCAGCAGCCAAGGGTACAGCCAAGAGACCCAGTACTTC.

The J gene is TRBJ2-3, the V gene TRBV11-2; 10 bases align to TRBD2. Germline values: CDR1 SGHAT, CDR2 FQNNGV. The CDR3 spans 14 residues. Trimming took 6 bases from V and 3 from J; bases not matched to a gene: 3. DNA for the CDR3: TGTGCCAGCAGTTATAGCGGGAGGACAGATACGCAGTATTTT. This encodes CASSYSGRTDTQYF.

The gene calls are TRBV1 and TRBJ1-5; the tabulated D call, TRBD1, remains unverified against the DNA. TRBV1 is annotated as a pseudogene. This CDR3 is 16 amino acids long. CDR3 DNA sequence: TGCACCAGCAGCCAAGGAGCAGGGGTTGCGAATCAGCCCCAGCATTTT. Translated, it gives CTSSQGAGVANQPQHF.

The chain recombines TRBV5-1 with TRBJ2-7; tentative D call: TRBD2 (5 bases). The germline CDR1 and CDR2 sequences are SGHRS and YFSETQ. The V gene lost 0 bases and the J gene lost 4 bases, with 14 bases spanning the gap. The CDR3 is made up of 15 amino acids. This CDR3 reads CASSLAGAGSYEQYF. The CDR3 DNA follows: TGCGCCAGCAGCTTGGCAGGCGCGGGTTCTTACGAGCAGTACTTC.

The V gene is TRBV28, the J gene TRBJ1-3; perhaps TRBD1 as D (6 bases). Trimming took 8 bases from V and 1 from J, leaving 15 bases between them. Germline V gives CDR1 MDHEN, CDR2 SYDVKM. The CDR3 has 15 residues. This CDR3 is CASLPTGPSGNTIYF. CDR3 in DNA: TGTGCCAGCCTCCCGACAGGACCTTCTGGAAACACCATATATTTT.

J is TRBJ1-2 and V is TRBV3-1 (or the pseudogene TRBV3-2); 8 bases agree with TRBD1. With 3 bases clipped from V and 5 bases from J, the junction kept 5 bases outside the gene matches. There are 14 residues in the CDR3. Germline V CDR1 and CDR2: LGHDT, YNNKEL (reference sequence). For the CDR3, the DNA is TGTGCCAGCAGCCATCCCGACAGGGGTTATGGCTACACCTTC. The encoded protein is CASSHPDRGYGYTF.

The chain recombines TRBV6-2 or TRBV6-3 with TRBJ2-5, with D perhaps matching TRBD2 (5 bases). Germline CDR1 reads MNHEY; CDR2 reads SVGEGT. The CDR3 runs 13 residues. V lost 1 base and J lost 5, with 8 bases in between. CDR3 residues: CASSYFGEETQYF. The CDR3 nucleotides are TGTGCCAGCAGTTACTTCGGGGAGGAGACCCAGTACTTC.

CDR3 sequence: CASSAGQAFPRGTQYF. For the CDR3, the DNA is TGTGCCAGCAGCGCCGGACAGGCCTTCCCCCGGGGGACCCAGTACTTC. The chain couples TRBV7-9 to TRBJ2-5; 7 bases fit TRBD1. The trim removed 5 bases at V and 7 bases at J, leaving 16 bases unmatched. Germline lookup yields CDR1 SEHNR and CDR2 FQNEAQ (reference sequence). This CDR3 spans 16 amino acids.

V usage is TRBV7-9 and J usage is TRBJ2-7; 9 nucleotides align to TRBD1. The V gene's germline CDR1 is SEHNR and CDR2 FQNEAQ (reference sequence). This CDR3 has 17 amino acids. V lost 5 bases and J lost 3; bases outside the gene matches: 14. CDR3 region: CASSPYTGQGDLYEQYF. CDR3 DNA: TGTGCCAGCAGCCCCTATACGGGACAGGGAGACCTCTACGAGCAGTACTTC.

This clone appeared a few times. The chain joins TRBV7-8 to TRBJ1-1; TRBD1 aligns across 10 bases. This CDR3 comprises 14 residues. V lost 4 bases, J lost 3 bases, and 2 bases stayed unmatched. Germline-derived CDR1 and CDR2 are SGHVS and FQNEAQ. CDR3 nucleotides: TGTGCCAGCAGCTATGGACAGGGGGACACTGAAGCTTTCTTT. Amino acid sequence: CASSYGQGDTEAFF.

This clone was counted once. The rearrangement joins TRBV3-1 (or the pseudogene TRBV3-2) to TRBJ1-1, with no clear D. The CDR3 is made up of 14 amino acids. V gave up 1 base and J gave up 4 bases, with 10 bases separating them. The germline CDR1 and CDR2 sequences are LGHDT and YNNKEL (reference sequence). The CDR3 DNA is TGTGCCAGCAGCCAAGGCGTGACAAGCACTGAAGCTTTCTTT. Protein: CASSQGVTSTEAFF.

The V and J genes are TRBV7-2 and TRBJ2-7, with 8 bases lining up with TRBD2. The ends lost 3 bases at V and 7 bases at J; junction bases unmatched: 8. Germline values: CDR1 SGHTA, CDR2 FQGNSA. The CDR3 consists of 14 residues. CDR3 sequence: CASSLVGRAEEQYF. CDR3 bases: TGTGCCAGCAGCTTGGTCGGGAGGGCCGAGGAGCAGTACTTC. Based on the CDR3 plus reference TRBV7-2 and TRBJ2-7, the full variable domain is GAGVSQSPSNKVTEKGKDVELRCDPISGHTALYWYRQSLGQGLEFLIYFQGNSAPDKSGLPSDRFSAERTGGSVSTLTIQRTQQEDSAVYLCASSLVGRAEEQYFGPGTRLTVT.

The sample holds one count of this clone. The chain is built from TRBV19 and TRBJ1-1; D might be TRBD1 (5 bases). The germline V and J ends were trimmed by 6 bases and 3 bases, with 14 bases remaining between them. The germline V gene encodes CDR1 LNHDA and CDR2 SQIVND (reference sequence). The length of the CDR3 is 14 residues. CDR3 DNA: TGTGCCAGTAGGTCAGGAGACAGCTACACTGAAGCTTTCTTT. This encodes CASRSGDSYTEAFF.

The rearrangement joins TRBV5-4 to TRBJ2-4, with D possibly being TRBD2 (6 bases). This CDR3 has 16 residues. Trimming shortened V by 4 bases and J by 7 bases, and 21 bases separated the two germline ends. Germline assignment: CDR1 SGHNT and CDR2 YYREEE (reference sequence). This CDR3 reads CASSSEGMEGFNIQYF. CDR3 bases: TGTGCCAGCAGCAGTGAGGGCATGGAGGGATTTAACATTCAGTACTTC. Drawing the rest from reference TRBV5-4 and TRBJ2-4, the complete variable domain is ETGVTQSPTHLIKTRGQQVTLRCSSQSGHNTVSWYQQALGQGPQFIFQYYREEENGRGNFPPRFSGLQFPNYSSELNVNALELDDSALYLCASSSEGMEGFNIQYFGAGTRLSVL.

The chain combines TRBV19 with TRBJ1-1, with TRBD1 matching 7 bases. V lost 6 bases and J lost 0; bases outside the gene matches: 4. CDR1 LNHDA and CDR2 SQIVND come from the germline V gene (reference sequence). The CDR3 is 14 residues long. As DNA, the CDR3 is TGTGCCAGTAGGGAGACAGGGATGAACACTGAAGCTTTCTTT. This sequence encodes CASRETGMNTEAFF.

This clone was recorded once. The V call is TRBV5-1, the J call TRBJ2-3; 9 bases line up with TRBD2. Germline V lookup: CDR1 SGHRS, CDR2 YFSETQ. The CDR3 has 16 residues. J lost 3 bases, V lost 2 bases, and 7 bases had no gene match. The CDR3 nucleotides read TGCGCCAGCAGCTTTAGCGTGGCGGGAGGGACAGATACGCAGTATTTT. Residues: CASSFSVAGGTDTQYF.

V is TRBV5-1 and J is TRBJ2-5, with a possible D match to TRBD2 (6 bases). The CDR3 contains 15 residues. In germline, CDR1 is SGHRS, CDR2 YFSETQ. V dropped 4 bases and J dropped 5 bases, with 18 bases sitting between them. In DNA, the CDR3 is TGCGCCAGCAGCGTCACGGGCGGGGCATTGGAGACCCAGTACTTC. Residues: CASSVTGGALETQYF. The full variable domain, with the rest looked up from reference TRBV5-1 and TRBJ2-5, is KAGVTQTPRYLIKTRGQQVTLSCSPISGHRSVSWYQQTPGQGLQFLFEYFSETQRNKGNFPGRFSGRQFSNSRSEMNVSTLELGDSALYLCASSVTGGALETQYFGPGTRLLVL.

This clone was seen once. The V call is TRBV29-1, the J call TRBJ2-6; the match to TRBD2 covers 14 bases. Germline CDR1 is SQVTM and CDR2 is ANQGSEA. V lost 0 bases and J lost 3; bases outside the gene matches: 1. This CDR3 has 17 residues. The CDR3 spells CSVEEGTSGSGANVLTF. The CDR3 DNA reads TGCAGCGTTGAAGAAGGGACTAGCGGGAGTGGGGCCAACGTCCTGACTTTC.

The CDR3 DNA reads TGTGCCAGCAGCTCTTCACAGGGAACTAACCTTTTTTATGGCTACACCTTC. Translating gives CASSSSQGTNLFYGYTF. V is TRBV7-2 and J is TRBJ1-2, with D maybe TRBD1 (6 bases). Germline lookup yields CDR1 SGHTA and CDR2 FQGNSA. The CDR3 sequence is 17 residues long. V gave up 4 bases and J gave up 5 bases, with 23 bases separating them. The entire variable domain, with the rest obtained from reference TRBV7-2 and TRBJ1-2, is as follows: GAGVSQSPSNKVTEKGKDVELRCDPISGHTALYWYRQSLGQGLEFLIYFQGNSAPDKSGLPSDRFSAERTGGSVSTLTIQRTQQEDSAVYLCASSSSQGTNLFYGYTFGSGTRLTVV.

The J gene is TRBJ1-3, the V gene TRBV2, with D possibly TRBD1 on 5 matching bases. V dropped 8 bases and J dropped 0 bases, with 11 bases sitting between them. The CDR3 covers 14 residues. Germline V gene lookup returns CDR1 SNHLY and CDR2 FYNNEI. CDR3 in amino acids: CASFQGSSGNTIYF. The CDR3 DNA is TGTGCCAGCTTTCAGGGTTCCTCTGGAAACACCATATATTTT.

The CDR3 nucleotides are TGCGCCAGCAGGGACAGGGAGAATATGGGCACTGAAGCTTTCTTT. As protein: CASRDRENMGTEAFF. The J gene is TRBJ1-1, the V gene TRBV5-1; TRBD1 agrees at 8 bases. After removal of 5 bases from V and 4 bases from J, the junction contained 10 bases not matched to a gene. This CDR3 spans 15 amino acids. From germline, CDR1 is SGHRS and CDR2 YFSETQ.

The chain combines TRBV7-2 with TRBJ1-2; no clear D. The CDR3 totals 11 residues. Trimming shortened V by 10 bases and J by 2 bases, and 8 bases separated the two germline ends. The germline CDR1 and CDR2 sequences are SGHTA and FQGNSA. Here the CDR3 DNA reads TGTGCCACAACGAGCAACTATGGCTACACCTTC. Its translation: CATTSNYGYTF.

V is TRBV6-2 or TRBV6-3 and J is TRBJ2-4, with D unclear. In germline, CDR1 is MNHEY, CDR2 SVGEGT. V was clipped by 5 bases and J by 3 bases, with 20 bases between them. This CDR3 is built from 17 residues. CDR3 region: CASSRPVGEAGKNIQYF. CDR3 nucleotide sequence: TGTGCCAGCAGTCGCCCGGTAGGTGAGGCTGGCAAAAACATTCAGTACTTC.

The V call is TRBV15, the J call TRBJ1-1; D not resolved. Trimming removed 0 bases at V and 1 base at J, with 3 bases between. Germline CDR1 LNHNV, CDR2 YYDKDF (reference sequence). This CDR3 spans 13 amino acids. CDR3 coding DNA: TGTGCCACCAGCAGAGACAGGAACACTGAAGCTTTCTTT. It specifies CATSRDRNTEAFF.

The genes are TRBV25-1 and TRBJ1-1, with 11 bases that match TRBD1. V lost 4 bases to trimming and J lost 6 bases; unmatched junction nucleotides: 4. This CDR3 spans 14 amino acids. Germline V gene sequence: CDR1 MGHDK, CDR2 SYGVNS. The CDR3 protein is CASSGRTGGSEAFF. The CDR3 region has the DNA TGTGCCAGCAGTGGAAGGACAGGGGGCTCTGAAGCTTTCTTT. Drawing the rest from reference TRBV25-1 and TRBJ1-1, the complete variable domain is EADIYQTPRYLVIGTGKKITLECSQTMGHDKMYWYQQDPGMELHLIHYSYGVNSTEKGDLSSESTVSRIRTEHFPLTLESARPSHTSQYLCASSGRTGGSEAFFGQGTRLTVV.